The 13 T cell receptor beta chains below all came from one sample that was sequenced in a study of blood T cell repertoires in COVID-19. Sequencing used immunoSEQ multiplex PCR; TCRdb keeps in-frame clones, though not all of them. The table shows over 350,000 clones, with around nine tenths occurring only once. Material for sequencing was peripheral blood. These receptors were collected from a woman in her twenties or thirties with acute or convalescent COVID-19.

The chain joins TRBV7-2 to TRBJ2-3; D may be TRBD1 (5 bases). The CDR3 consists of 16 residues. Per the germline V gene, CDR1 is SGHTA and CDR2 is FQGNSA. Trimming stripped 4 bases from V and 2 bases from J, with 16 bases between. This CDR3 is CASSSLTAKLTDTQYF. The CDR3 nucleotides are TGTGCCAGCAGCTCGCTGACAGCGAAGCTCACAGATACGCAGTATTTT.

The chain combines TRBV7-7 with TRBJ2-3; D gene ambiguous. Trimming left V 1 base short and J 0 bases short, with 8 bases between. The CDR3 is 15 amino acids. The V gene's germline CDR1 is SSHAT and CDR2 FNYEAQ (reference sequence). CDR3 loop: CASSLGLTSTDTQYF. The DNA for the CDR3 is TGTGCCAGCAGCTTAGGACTGACTAGCACAGATACGCAGTATTTT.

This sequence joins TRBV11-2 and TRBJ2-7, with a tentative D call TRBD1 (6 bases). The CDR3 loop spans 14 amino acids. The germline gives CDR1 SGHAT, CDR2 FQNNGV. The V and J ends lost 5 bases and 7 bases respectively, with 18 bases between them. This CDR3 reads CASSPGVGVEEQYF. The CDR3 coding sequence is TGTGCCAGCAGCCCAGGGGTAGGGGTTGAAGAGCAGTACTTC.

The CDR3: CASSLGPGGSYNEQFF. In DNA form, the CDR3 reads TGCGCCAGCAGCTTGGGCCCAGGGGGCTCCTACAATGAGCAGTTCTTC. V usage is TRBV5-1 and J usage is TRBJ2-1; 7 bases agree with TRBD1. CDR1 is SGHRS and CDR2 is YFSETQ in the germline V gene. The CDR3 has 16 amino acids. Germline trimming cut 0 bases from V and 0 bases from J; bases unmatched to any gene: 3.

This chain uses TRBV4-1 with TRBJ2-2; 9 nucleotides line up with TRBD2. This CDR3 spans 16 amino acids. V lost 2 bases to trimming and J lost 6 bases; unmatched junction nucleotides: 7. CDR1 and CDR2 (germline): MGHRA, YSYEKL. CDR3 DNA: TGCGCCAGCAGCCAATCACGTCTAGCGGGGCCCGGGGAGCTGTTTTTT. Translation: CASSQSRLAGPGELFF.

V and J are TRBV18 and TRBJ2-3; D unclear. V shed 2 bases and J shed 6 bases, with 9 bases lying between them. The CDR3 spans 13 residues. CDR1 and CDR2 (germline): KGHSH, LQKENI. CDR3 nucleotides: TGTGCCAGCTCACCATTCGTGGAGGATACGCAGTATTTT. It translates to CASSPFVEDTQYF.

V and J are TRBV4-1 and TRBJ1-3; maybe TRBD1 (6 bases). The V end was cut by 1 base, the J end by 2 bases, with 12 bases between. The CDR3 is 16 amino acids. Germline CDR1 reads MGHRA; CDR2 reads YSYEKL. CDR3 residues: CASSQVPGVAGNTIYF. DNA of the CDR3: TGCGCCAGCAGCCAAGTGCCAGGGGTAGCTGGAAACACCATATATTTT.

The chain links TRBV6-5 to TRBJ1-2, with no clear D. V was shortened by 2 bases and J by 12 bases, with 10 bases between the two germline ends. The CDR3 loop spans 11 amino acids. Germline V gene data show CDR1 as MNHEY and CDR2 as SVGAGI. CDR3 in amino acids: CASSYGGVDTF. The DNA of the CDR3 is TGTGCCAGCAGTTACGGCGGTGTGGACACCTTC.

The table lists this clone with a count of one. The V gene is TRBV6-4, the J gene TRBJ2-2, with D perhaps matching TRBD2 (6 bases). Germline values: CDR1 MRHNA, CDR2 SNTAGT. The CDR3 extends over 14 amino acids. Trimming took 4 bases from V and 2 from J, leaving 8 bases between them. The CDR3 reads CASSAGTNTGELFF. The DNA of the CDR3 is TGTGCCAGCAGTGCCGGGACTAACACCGGGGAGCTGTTTTTT.

The CDR3 DNA follows: TGTGCCAGCAGCGTAAACAGGGGGCGAGGAAACACCATATATTTT. The encoded protein is CASSVNRGRGNTIYF. The chain links TRBV9 to TRBJ1-3; 9 positions match TRBD1. The trim removed 1 base at V and 4 bases at J, leaving 3 bases unmatched. The CDR3 has 15 amino acids. CDR1 SGDLS and CDR2 YYNGEE come from the germline V gene.

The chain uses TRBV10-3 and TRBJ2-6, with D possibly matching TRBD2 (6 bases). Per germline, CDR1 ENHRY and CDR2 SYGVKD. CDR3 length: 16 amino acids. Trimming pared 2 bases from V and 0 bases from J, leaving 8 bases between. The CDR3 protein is CAISEIGGSGANVLTF. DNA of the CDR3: TGTGCCATCAGTGAGATCGGGGGCTCTGGGGCCAACGTCCTGACTTTC.

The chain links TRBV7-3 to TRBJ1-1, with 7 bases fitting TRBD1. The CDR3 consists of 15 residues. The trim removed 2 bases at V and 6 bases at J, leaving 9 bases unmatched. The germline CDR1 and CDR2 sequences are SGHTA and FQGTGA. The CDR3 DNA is TGTGCCAGCAGCTTAGGCGGGACAGCAAACGCTGAAGCTTTCTTT. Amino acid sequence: CASSLGGTANAEAFF.

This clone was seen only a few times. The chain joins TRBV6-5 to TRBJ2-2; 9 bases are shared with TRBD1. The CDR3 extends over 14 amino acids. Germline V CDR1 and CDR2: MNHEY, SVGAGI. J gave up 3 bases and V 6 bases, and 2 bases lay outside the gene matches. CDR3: CASSGQGYTGELFF. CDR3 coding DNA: TGTGCCAGCAGCGGACAGGGGTACACCGGGGAGCTGTTTTTT.